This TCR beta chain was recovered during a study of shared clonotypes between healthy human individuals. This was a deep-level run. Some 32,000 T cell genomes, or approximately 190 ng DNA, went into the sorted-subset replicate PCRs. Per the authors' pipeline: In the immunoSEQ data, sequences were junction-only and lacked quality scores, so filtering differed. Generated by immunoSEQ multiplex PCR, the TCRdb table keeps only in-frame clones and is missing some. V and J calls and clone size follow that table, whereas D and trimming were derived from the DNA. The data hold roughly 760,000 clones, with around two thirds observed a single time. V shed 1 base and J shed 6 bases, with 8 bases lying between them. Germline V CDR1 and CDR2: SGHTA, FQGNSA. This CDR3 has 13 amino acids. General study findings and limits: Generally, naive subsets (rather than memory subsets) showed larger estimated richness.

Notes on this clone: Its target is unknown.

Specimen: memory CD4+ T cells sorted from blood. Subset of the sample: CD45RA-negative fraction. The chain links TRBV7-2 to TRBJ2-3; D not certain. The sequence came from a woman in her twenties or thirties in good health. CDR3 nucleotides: TGTGCCAGCAGCTTAGTGACGTGGGATACGCAGTATTTT. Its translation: CASSLVTWDTQYF.